Each of the 9 T cell receptor beta chains below was sequenced from the same sample in a study of T cell repertoires in cytomegalovirus infection. For these receptors, no antigen is known. MiXCR, run by TCRdb on the reads, gives a single entry per CDR3 protein. The data show a few hundred thousand distinct CDR3 sequences, 34% seen once. The sample consisted of cultured PBMCs, taken from culture after CMV antigen stimulation. The receptors shown here come from a human donor in good health (CMV status not recorded). Some clones in this sample may be carry-over from other donors' samples.

The CDR3 nucleotides are TGTGCCAGCAGCTTAGTGCGAATGGGACAGAGCTACGAGCAGTACTTC. Its protein product is CASSLVRMGQSYEQYF. The chain employs TRBV7-9 and TRBJ2-7; 7 bases are shared with TRBD1. This CDR3 spans 16 amino acids. V lost 1 base, J lost 3 bases, and 9 bases stayed unmatched. Germline V gene sequence: CDR1 SEHNR, CDR2 FQNEAQ (reference sequence). Together with reference TRBV7-9 and TRBJ2-7, the CDR3 gives the full variable domain: DTGVSQNPRHKITKRGQNVTFRCDPISEHNRLYWYRQTLGQGPEFLTYFQNEAQLEKSRLLSDRFSAERPKGSFSTLEIQRTEQGDSAMYLCASSLVRMGQSYEQYFGPGTRLTVT.

The gene calls are TRBV6-6 and TRBJ1-1, with D unclear. V dropped 2 bases and J dropped 2 bases, with 6 bases sitting between them. Germline CDR1 MNHNY, CDR2 SVGAGI (reference sequence). This CDR3 comprises 13 residues. CDR3 in amino acids: CASSYTKNTEAFF. The CDR3 coding sequence is TGTGCCAGCAGTTACACCAAAAACACTGAAGCTTTCTTT.

The chain recombines TRBV19 with TRBJ2-3; D is unresolved. CDR3 size: 13 residues. The germline V and J ends were trimmed by 6 bases and 3 bases, with 10 bases remaining between them. The V gene's germline CDR1 is LNHDA and CDR2 SQIVND (reference sequence). The CDR3 sequence: CASRSLGTDTQYF. CDR3 DNA sequence: TGTGCCAGTAGGAGTCTTGGGACAGATACGCAGTATTTT.

Only a few counts were recorded for this clonotype. The rearrangement joins TRBV19 to TRBJ2-1, with TRBD1 matching over 8 bases. The CDR3 totals 16 residues. CDR1 and CDR2 (germline): LNHDA, SQIVND (reference sequence). V lost 5 bases and J lost 6; bases outside the gene matches: 12. The CDR3 coding sequence is TGTGCCAGTAGTCTTCTTGGTCAGGGGGCTTTCAATGAGCAGTTCTTC. This translates into CASSLLGQGAFNEQFF.

The chain joins TRBV12-5 to TRBJ2-3, with TRBD2 matching 8 bases. Germline CDR1 is LGHNT and CDR2 is FRNRAP. The CDR3 totals 17 residues. The J segment lost 2 bases and the V segment lost 0 bases, leaving 7 bases of the junction unmatched. CDR3 region: CASGLVPGGRPTDTQYF. The CDR3 DNA is TGTGCTAGTGGTTTGGTTCCCGGCGGGAGGCCCACAGATACGCAGTATTTT.

This clonotype was seen repeatedly, ten times or more. This chain connects TRBV7-9 to TRBJ2-3; D is ambiguous. The CDR3 has 15 residues. V gave up 5 bases and J gave up 0 bases, with 12 bases separating them. The germline gives CDR1 SEHNR, CDR2 FQNEAQ (reference sequence). The CDR3 sequence is CASSVTTPSTDTQYF. DNA for the CDR3: TGTGCCAGCAGCGTGACGACTCCTAGCACAGATACGCAGTATTTT.

This clonotype was observed a handful of times. The J gene is TRBJ1-5, the V gene TRBV12-3 or TRBV12-4; 7 nucleotides match TRBD1. The CDR3 is 14 residues long. V was clipped by 6 bases and J by 1 base; unmatched bases: 3. The CDR3: CASSRGQSNQPQHF. Here the CDR3 DNA reads TGTGCCAGCAGCCGGGGACAGAGCAATCAGCCCCAGCATTTT.

The chain carries TRBV6-2 or TRBV6-3 and TRBJ2-7; 9 bases agree with TRBD2. This CDR3 is 14 amino acids long. Germline V gives CDR1 MNHEY, CDR2 SVGEGT. Losses at the gene ends were 6 bases for V and 0 bases for J; bases not matched to a gene: 3. The CDR3, as DNA: TGTGCCAGCAGCGGACTAGCGAGCTCCTACGAGCAGTACGTC. It specifies CASSGLASSYEQYV.

The chain carries TRBV7-8 and TRBJ2-2, with 7 bases aligning to TRBD1. Germline-derived CDR1 and CDR2 are SGHVS and FQNEAQ. The V and J ends lost 6 bases and 1 base, in that order; junction bases with no gene match: 2. CDR3 length: 14 amino acids. The CDR3 loop reads CASRGTENTGELFF. CDR3 nucleotides: TGTGCCAGCAGGGGGACAGAGAACACCGGGGAGCTGTTTTTT.